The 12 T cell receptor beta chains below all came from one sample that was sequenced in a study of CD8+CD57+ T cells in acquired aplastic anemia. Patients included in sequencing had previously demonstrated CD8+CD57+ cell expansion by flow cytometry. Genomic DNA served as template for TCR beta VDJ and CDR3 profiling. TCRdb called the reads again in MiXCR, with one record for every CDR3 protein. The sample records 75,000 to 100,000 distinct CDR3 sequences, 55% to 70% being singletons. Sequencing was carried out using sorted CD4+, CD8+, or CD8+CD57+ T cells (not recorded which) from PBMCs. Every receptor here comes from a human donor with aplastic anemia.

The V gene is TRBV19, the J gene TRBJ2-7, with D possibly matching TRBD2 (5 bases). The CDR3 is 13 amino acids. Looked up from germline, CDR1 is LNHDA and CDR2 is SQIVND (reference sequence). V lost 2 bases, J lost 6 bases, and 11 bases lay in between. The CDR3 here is CASSIIGVREQYF. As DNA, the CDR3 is TGTGCCAGTAGTATAATCGGGGTTCGCGAGCAGTACTTC.

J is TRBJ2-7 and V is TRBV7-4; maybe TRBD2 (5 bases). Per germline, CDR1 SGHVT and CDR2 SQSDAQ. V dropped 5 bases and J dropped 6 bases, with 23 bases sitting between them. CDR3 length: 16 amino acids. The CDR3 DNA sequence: TGTGCCAGCAGCCCAAACGGCGGTAGCGTCCCGGGCGAGCAGTACTTC. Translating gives CASSPNGGSVPGEQYF.

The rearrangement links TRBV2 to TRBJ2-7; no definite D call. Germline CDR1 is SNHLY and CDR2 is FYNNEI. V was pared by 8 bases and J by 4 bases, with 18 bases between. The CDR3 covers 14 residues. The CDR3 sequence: CASVPNSNSYEQYF. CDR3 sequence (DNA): TGTGCCAGCGTACCCAATTCGAACTCATACGAGCAGTACTTC.

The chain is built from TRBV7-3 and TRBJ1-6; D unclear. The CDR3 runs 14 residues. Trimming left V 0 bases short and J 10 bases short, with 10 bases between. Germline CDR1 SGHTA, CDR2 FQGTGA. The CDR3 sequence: CASSLTRTESPLHF. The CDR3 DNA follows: TGTGCCAGCAGCTTAACCAGAACGGAATCACCCCTCCACTTT.

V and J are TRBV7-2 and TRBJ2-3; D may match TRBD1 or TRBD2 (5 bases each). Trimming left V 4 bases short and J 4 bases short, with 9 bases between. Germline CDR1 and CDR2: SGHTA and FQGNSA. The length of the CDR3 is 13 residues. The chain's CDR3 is CASSSRGADTQYF. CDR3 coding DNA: TGTGCCAGCAGCTCGAGGGGAGCAGATACGCAGTATTTT.

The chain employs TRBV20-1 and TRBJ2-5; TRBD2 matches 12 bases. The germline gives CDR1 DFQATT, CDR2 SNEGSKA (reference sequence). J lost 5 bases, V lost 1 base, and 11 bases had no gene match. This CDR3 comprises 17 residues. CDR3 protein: CSARGGLAGVGEETQYF. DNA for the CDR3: TGCAGTGCTAGAGGGGGACTAGCGGGCGTAGGGGAGGAGACCCAGTACTTC.

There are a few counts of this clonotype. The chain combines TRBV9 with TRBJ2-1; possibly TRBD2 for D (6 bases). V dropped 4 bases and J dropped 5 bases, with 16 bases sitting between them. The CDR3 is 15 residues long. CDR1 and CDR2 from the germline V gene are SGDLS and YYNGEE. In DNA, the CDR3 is TGTGCCAGCAGCCCTTCCCCGGGGGAGAACAATGAGCAGTTCTTC. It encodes CASSPSPGENNEQFF.

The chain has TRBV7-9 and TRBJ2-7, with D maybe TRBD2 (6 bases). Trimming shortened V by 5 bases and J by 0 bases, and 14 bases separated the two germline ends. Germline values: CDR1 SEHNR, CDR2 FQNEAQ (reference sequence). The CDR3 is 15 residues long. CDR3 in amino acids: CASSILAVSSYEQYF. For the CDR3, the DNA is TGTGCCAGCAGCATCTTAGCGGTGAGCTCCTACGAGCAGTACTTC.

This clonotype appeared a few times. DNA for the CDR3: TGTGCCACCAGCAGAGATTGGAGGAACACTGAAGCTTTCTTT. Amino acid sequence: CATSRDWRNTEAFF. The chain combines TRBV15 with TRBJ1-1; no definite D call. Germline loops: CDR1 LNHNV, CDR2 YYDKDF (reference sequence). The CDR3 covers 14 residues. V lost 0 bases and J 1 base, leaving 6 bases between the germline ends.

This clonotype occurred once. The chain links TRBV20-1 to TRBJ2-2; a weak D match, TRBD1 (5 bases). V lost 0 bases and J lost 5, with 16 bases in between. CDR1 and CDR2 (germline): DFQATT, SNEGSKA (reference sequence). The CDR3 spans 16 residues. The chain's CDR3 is CSARDLGRVGTGELFF. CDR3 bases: TGCAGTGCTAGAGATCTTGGCAGGGTAGGAACCGGGGAGCTGTTTTTT.

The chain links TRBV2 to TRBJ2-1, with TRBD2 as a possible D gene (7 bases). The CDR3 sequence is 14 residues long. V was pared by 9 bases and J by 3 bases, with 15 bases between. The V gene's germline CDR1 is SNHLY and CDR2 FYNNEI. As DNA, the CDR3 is TGTGCCAGTGGGGGCGGGAGTTTCTACAATGAGCAGTTCTTC. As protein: CASGGGSFYNEQFF.

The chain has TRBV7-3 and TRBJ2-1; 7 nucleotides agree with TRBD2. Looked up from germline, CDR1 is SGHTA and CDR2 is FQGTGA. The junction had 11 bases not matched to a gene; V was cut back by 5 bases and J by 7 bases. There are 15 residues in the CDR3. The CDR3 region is CASSVVGLAVNEQFF. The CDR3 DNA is TGTGCCAGCAGCGTAGTTGGTCTAGCGGTGAATGAGCAGTTCTTC.